The 2 T cell receptor beta chains reported below all come from one sample, sequenced in a study of CD8+ T cells in alopecia areata. This sample's treatment: oral pan-JAK inhibitor, 5-10 mg twice daily. The sequencing template was cDNA reverse transcribed from extracted RNA. Using immunoSEQ multiplex PCR, the repertoire was profiled, and TCRdb retains in-frame clones only, with some absent. The sample holds 190,000 or so clones, about 62% seen once. The sample here was CD4+ T cells sorted from blood, taken at week 24, from a patient treated with tofacitinib. All receptors come from a human donor with alopecia areata.

The chain has TRBV13 and TRBJ1-1; D possibly corresponds to TRBD1 (6 bases). The V gene's germline CDR1 is PRHDT and CDR2 FYEKMQ (reference sequence). CDR3 length equals 14 residues. Trimming pared 8 bases from V and 3 bases from J, leaving 16 bases between. The CDR3 sequence is CASGQGRGDTEAFF. As DNA, the CDR3 is TGTGCCAGCGGGCAGGGGAGGGGGGACACTGAAGCTTTCTTT.

The CDR3 DNA reads as TGTGCCAGCAGTTTAGACAGGGTGCTTGGCTACACCTTC. It codes for CASSLDRVLGYTF. The chain couples TRBV27 to TRBJ1-2; 7 nucleotides align to TRBD1. This CDR3 has 13 residues. CDR1 is MNHEY and CDR2 is SMNVEV in the germline V gene (reference sequence). J lost 7 bases, V lost 2 bases, and 4 bases had no gene match.